Listed here is a single T cell receptor beta chain. Its target antigen remains unknown. Base qualities are not recorded, but no much larger clone differs from it by a single base. Ends trimmed: V by 6 bases, J by 3 bases; bases unmatched to a gene: 7. From its cysteine to its phenylalanine, the CDR3 spans 15 amino acids. The only DNA kept is the CDR3, 45 bases in frame from the first base. The germline V gene supplies CDR1 SNHLY and CDR2 FYNNEI. Healthy HIV-negative adults with no recently reported acute infections or vaccinations were included as donors. All donors were Caucasian adults living in Nashville, Tennessee, USA. Magnetic negative selection was used to enrich CD4+ T cells, after which naive cells were positively selected on CD45RA and the negative fraction became the memory subset. Blood was collected by leukapheresis, and PBMCs were isolated by Ficoll-Histopaque density gradient centrifugation and then cryopreserved in liquid nitrogen vapor phase. Analytical flow cytometry was used to check the purity and quantity of each magnetically sorted T cell population. Genomic DNA was isolated from every sorted fraction and measured by UV absorbance on a Nanodrop 2000c.

The entry originates in a study of shared clonotypes between healthy human individuals (dated by TCRdb to the early 2020s). Context from the whole study: The cohort included a few men and a couple of women between 18 and 49 years of age. To estimate repertoire size and how much clonotype sharing occurs between individuals, the study deeply sequenced the blood TCR repertoires of roughly 5 healthy adults. Libraries were prepared and TCR repertoires were sequenced by different laboratories using diverse techniques, in order to increase sequencing depth and limit assay-specific biases. Each donor's leukapheresis produced roughly between about 0.85 and 10 billion PBMCs. For each donor, CD4 naive and CD4 memory were each run on three plates, CD8 naive on two plates, and CD8 memory on one plate. The investigation overall reported the following: Across a few donors, roughly 5.1% of naive CD4, 3% to 3.5% of naive CD8, around 2.5% of memory CD4, and about 0.4% of memory CD8 clonotypes were shared. Compared with non-shared clonotypes, the clonotypes found in all four sorted-subset donors had higher generation probabilities. Larger estimated clonotype richness was generally found for naive subsets than for memory subsets. Because the study included a small number of donors, the genetic and exposure-history diversity represented was limited. Sampling was restricted to blood, and TCR repertoires in tissues likely differ from the TCR repertoires found in blood. Pairwise subsampling led to the expectation that sequencing depth would affect the degree of clonotype sharing among donors. Rarefaction of sorted-subset datasets indicated incomplete sequencing despite the large sequencing depth.

Using the deep immunoSEQ assay, multiplex PCR amplified TCR CDR3 regions from genomic DNA. Extracted genomic DNA from each cell subset was distributed evenly across all wells of several immunoSEQ 96-well plates, and each plate was treated as a replicate. For sorted subsets, each replicate PCR was loaded with 200 ng genomic DNA, equivalent to 30,000 or so T cell genomes. Purified libraries were measured with a Qubit 3.0 fluorometer, size-checked on a Bioanalyzer 2100, and measured again with the KAPA Library Quantification kit. Every immunoSEQ 96-well plate was sequenced on a separate single-read 150-cycle Illumina NextSeq 550 flow cell. Per the source publication's procedure: The immunoSEQ output contained only junctional sequences without quality scores, so filtering could not match that applied to full-length reads. To assign V/J genes and CDR3, sequences were annotated using PyIR, a Python wrapper for IgBLAST v1.9, with IMGT germline references. Reads were filtered out if the reads had weak V/J assignments (E-value above 1e-6), no CDR3, stop codons, out-of-frame junctions, or ambiguous translated residues. V3J clonotypes were defined as sequences sharing an identical inferred V gene, J gene, and CDR3 amino acid sequence. The percentage overlap between two repertoires was calculated by dividing the number of shared unique clonotypes by the size of the smaller repertoire. RTK rarefaction, the Chao1 estimator, and Recon v2.1 estimates of unobserved clonotypes were used to assess repertoire richness. Generation probabilities for all TCRbeta clonotypes obtained by the gDNA method from a handful of donors were computed using OLGA. In TCRdb, the immuneACCESS table is reduced to in-frame sequences with V and J assigned. These tables do not hold every clone; where another copy was compared, an unresolved V gene accounts for under half, and the others remain unexplained. For V, J and clone size, that table is used; D and trimming come from the DNA. The table for this sample lists roughly 1,600,000 clones; approximately 98.5% of them were counted only once. 0.36% of the sample rests with the top ten.

The sequencing sample was made of naive CD4+ T cells sorted from blood. The sample's cell subset or site label, decoded: CD45RA+ positively selected. This chain is built from TRBV2 and TRBJ2-7, with 11 bases in between that match TRBD2. This clonotype was obtained from a man between 25 and 39 years old in good health. The nucleotides read TGTGCCAGCAGGGAGGGACTAGCGGAAAGCTACGAGCAGTACTTC. This sequence encodes CASREGLAESYEQYF.